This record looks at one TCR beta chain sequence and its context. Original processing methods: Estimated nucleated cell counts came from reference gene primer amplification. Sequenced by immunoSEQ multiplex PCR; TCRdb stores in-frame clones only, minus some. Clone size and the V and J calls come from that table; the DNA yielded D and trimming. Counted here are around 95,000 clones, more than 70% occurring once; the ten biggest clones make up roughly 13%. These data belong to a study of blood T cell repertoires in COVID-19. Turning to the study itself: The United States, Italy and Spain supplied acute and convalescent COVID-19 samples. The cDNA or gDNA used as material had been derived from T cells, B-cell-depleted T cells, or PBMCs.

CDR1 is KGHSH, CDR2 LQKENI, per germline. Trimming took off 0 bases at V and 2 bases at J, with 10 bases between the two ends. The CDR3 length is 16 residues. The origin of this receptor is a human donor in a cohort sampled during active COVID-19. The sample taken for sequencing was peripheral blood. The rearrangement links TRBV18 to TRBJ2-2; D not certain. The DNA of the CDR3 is TGTGCCAGCTCACCACCTAATACAGCCAACACCGGGGAGCTGTTTTTT. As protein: CASSPPNTANTGELFF.